The clone carrying this T cell receptor beta chain was picked up a small number of times. Its antigen is still unknown. Sample donors were healthy Caucasian individuals that came from Russia, aged about 6 to 100. Per sample, at least 6 micrograms of total RNA were extracted. Trimming took 7 bases from V and 5 from J, leaving 12 bases between them. The CDR3 is 13 amino acids. The entry originates in a study of blood T cells in healthy people across ages. A second about 7 to 11 cycle PCR used barcoded and J-beta primers. Every sample gave at least 2.5 million paired-end reads containing CDR3. In TCRdb, the 5' RACE reads were re-called with MiXCR into one record per CDR3 protein. The data show about 1.5 million distinct CDR3 sequences, 35% to 45% seen once. Study results and limitations: Older individuals had lower TCR beta diversity per million T cells (the decline was roughly linear).

V gene TRBV12-3 or TRBV12-4 combines with J gene TRBJ1-5; maybe TRBD1 (5 bases). Specimen: blood. The TCR originated in a woman under 30 in good health. The CDR3 DNA sequence: TGTGCCAGCAACCTGGACAAAGATCAGCCCCAGCATTTT. Residues: CASNLDKDQPQHF.